Following are 29 T cell receptor beta chains from one sample sequenced in a study of low-dose radiotherapy and immunotherapy resistance in tumors. First-strand cDNA relied on TRAV- and TRBV-specific primers spanning alpha and beta chains. Using a constant-region primer together with a V-primer adapter, TCRs were subjected to 15 to 20 PCR cycles of amplification. TCRdb reprocessed the reads with MiXCR, giving one entry per CDR3 protein. The table includes 75,000 to 95,000 distinct CDR3 sequences, approximately 17% detected once. The time point here: before trial treatment. Sequencing used PBMCs, obtained before treatment. These TCRs come from a male donor with prostate cancer.

Ten or more counts support this clonotype. The CDR3 region is CASSRLARNTGELFF. The CDR3 nucleotides read TGTGCCAGCAGCCGACTAGCGCGTAACACCGGGGAGCTGTTTTTT. The chain combines TRBV6-2 or TRBV6-3 with TRBJ2-2; 8 bases match TRBD2. The CDR3 is 15 residues long. From germline, CDR1 is MNHEY and CDR2 SVGEGT. Unmatched junction bases numbered 5, after V lost 6 bases and J lost 2 bases.

This clonotype has at least ten counts. The J gene is TRBJ2-2, the V gene TRBV6-5; no clear D gene. The CDR3 is made up of 16 amino acids. V gave up 0 bases and J gave up 6 bases, with 14 bases separating them. Germline V gene sequence: CDR1 MNHEY, CDR2 SVGAGI. CDR3 amino acids: CASSYSAVVISGELFF. CDR3 in DNA: TGTGCCAGCAGTTACTCGGCTGTGGTTATCTCCGGGGAGCTGTTTTTT.

This clonotype was seen ten or more times. This chain joins TRBV9 and TRBJ2-1; perhaps TRBD1 as D (6 bases). The CDR3 runs 16 residues. Germline CDR1 and CDR2: SGDLS and YYNGEE. The V and J ends lost 0 bases and 3 bases respectively, with 13 bases between them. CDR3 sequence (DNA): TGTGCCAGCAGCGTAGAGGGCAGGGGAATCTACAATGAGCAGTTCTTC. This translates into CASSVEGRGIYNEQFF.

This clonotype has a count of ten or more. The gene calls are TRBV3-1 and TRBJ2-2; TRBD1 aligns across 7 bases. This CDR3 is built from 16 residues. V trimming: 8 bases; J trimming: 0 bases; junction bases outside the gene matches: 9. Germline lookup yields CDR1 LGHDT and CDR2 YNNKEL (reference sequence). The CDR3: CASGPETGSNTGELFF. CDR3 bases: TGTGCCAGCGGACCCGAGACAGGGTCGAACACCGGGGAGCTGTTTTTT.

This clonotype was observed at least ten times. J is TRBJ2-1 and V is TRBV6-2 or TRBV6-3, with TRBD2 matching 8 bases. The germline gives CDR1 MNHEY, CDR2 SVGEGT. The CDR3 has 16 residues. V gave up 1 base and J gave up 3 bases; unmatched junction bases: 5. CDR3 sequence (DNA): TGTGCCAGCAGTTACTTCGCGGGGGGCAACTACAATGAGCAGTTCTTC. This encodes CASSYFAGGNYNEQFF.

This clonotype has ten or more counts. The chain is built from TRBV29-1 and TRBJ2-4; 9 bases align to TRBD1. CDR1 SQVTM and CDR2 ANQGSEA come from the germline V gene. This CDR3 region has 15 residues. The V gene end was trimmed by 6 bases and the J gene end by 7 bases; junction bases not matched to a gene: 13. The CDR3 nucleotides read TGCAGCGTCGCAACAGGGGGCGCCTTGGGGAACATTCAGTACTTC. Its translation is CSVATGGALGNIQYF.

This clonotype was detected many times. The CDR3 protein is CASSQTGYDGYTF. The CDR3 nucleotides are TGTGCCAGCAGTCAGACAGGGTACGATGGCTACACCTTC. The chain employs TRBV11-1 and TRBJ1-2, with 7 bases identical to TRBD1. Trimming removed 6 bases from V and 6 bases from J; junction bases left unmatched: 7. Germline CDR1 reads SGHAT; CDR2 reads FQDESV (reference sequence). The CDR3 is 13 residues long.

The J gene is TRBJ1-5, the V gene TRBV2; 9 bases match TRBD1. This CDR3 comprises 15 residues. Germline V gene data show CDR1 as SNHLY and CDR2 as FYNNEI. Trimming cost V 7 bases and J 6 bases; bases outside gene matches: 10. The CDR3 is CASNAGTGFGQPQHF. The CDR3 DNA follows: TGTGCCAGCAATGCCGGGACAGGGTTTGGTCAGCCCCAGCATTTT.

This clonotype appeared many times. The V call is TRBV9, the J call TRBJ2-7; TRBD1 matches 7 bases. After removal of 3 bases from V and 5 bases from J, the junction contained 2 bases not matched to a gene. This CDR3 comprises 12 residues. CDR1 SGDLS and CDR2 YYNGEE come from the germline V gene. The CDR3 DNA reads TGTGCCAGCAGCGCCACAGGGGACGAGCAGTACTTC. This translates into CASSATGDEQYF.

This clonotype was found many times. This sequence joins TRBV3-1 and TRBJ2-7; unclear D gene. V lost 0 bases and J lost 8, with 8 bases in between. Germline V gene data show CDR1 as LGHDT and CDR2 as YNNKEL (reference sequence). This CDR3 spans 12 amino acids. The CDR3 nucleotides are TGTGCCAGCAGCCAAGACTTGGGGAAGCAGTACTTC. Amino acid sequence: CASSQDLGKQYF.

On this clonotype itself: A clone one base away is much larger, so this may be a read error. The chain uses TRBV28 and TRBJ2-2; 7 bases align to TRBD2. V was clipped by 11 bases and J by 3 bases; unmatched bases: 9. Germline CDR1 and CDR2: MDHEN and SYDVKM. The CDR3 is made up of 14 amino acids. The CDR3 sequence: CAGLSGTYTGELFF. As DNA, the CDR3 is TGTGCCGGCCTCAGCGGGACCTACACCGGGGAGCTGTTTTTT. Supplemented by reference TRBV28 and TRBJ2-2, the full variable domain reads DVKVTQSSRYLVKRTGEKVFLECVQDMDHENMFWYRQDPGLGLRLIYFSYDVKMKEKGDIPEGYSVSREKKERFSLILESASTNQTSMYLCAGLSGTYTGELFFGEGSRLTVL.

This clonotype was picked up many times. The chain joins TRBV28 to TRBJ2-1, with D hard to call. CDR1 and CDR2 from the germline V gene are MDHEN and SYDVKM. V was trimmed by 1 base and J by 6 bases, leaving 13 bases between them. The CDR3 length is 15 residues. The CDR3 DNA reads TGTGCCAGCAGTTTATCCCCTCTGCGGAGCAATGAGCAGTTCTTC. This encodes CASSLSPLRSNEQFF.

The V gene is TRBV6-2 or TRBV6-3, the J gene TRBJ2-5; 7 nucleotides align to TRBD1. The CDR3 runs 13 residues. Per germline, CDR1 MNHEY and CDR2 SVGEGT. V lost 5 bases and J lost 5; bases outside the gene matches: 5. The CDR3 nucleotides are TGTGCCAGCAGTGGATACAGGGGTGAGACCCAGTACTTC. Amino acids: CASSGYRGETQYF.

This clonotype was found many times. The chain links TRBV7-8 to TRBJ1-4; 7 positions agree with TRBD1. CDR1 and CDR2 from the germline V gene are SGHVS and FQNEAQ. Trimming at V came to 5 bases and at J to 7 bases, leaving 10 bases not matched to a gene. The CDR3 totals 15 residues. The CDR3 loop is CASSPPGTVGEKLFF. DNA of the CDR3: TGTGCCAGCAGCCCTCCCGGGACAGTGGGTGAAAAACTGTTTTTT.

The chain recombines TRBV4-1 with TRBJ2-5; D possibly corresponds to TRBD2 (5 bases). Trimming left V 2 bases short and J 7 bases short, with 17 bases between. CDR3 size: 15 residues. In germline, CDR1 is MGHRA, CDR2 YSYEKL. This CDR3 is CASSQPLEGRGTQYF. In nucleotides, the CDR3 is TGCGCCAGCAGCCAACCCTTGGAAGGACGGGGGACCCAGTACTTC.

Many counts were recorded for this clonotype. A far more abundant clone sits one base away, making this likely a read error. The chain uses TRBV6-8 and TRBJ2-7; 14 positions match TRBD2. Germline CDR1 and CDR2: MNHGY and SAAAGT. With V trimmed by 5 bases and J by 7 bases, 7 bases remained unmatched. There are 15 residues in the CDR3. CDR3 nucleotides: TGTGCCAGCAGTGCGACTAGCGGGGGGGCCGGTGAGCAGTACTTC. It translates to CASSATSGGAGEQYF.

The sample holds many counts of this clonotype. The chain carries TRBV15 and TRBJ2-1; tentative D call: TRBD2 (5 bases). Germline V gene data show CDR1 as LNHNV and CDR2 as YYDKDF (reference sequence). The ends were cut back, 3 bases at V and 8 bases at J, with 17 bases in the middle. The CDR3 contains 15 residues. CDR3 sequence reads: CATSRFPGIFDEQFF. The CDR3 DNA reads TGTGCCACCAGCAGGTTCCCGGGAATTTTCGATGAGCAGTTCTTC.

This clonotype was seen many times. V usage is TRBV2 and J usage is TRBJ2-5; possibly TRBD1 for D (6 bases). The CDR3 spans 13 residues. V lost 8 bases, J lost 5 bases, and 15 bases lay in between. Germline CDR1 reads SNHLY; CDR2 reads FYNNEI. The CDR3, as DNA: TGTGCCAGCCGACAGGACACTCATGAGACCCAGTACTTC. Translated, it gives CASRQDTHETQYF.

This clonotype was counted at least ten times. The J gene is TRBJ1-6, the V gene TRBV6-6, with D maybe TRBD1 (6 bases). This CDR3 spans 18 amino acids. The germline V and J ends were trimmed by 5 bases and 0 bases, with 17 bases remaining between them. Germline-derived CDR1 and CDR2 are MNHNY and SVGAGI (reference sequence). The CDR3 DNA reads TGTGCCAGCAGTCGTACAGGGCTGAAGAGCTCCTATAATTCACCCCTCCACTTT. This sequence encodes CASSRTGLKSSYNSPLHF.

Details on this clonotype: This may be a read error: a much more frequent sequence differs by one nucleotide. The chain has TRBV5-4 and TRBJ2-5; tentatively, D is TRBD1 (5 bases). From germline, CDR1 is SGHNT and CDR2 YYREEE (reference sequence). Trimming took off 7 bases at V and 2 bases at J, with 15 bases between the two ends. The CDR3 consists of 14 residues. The DNA of the CDR3 is TGTGCCAGCCGCCTTACGGACACACAAGAGACCCAGTACTTC. Translated, it gives CASRLTDTQETQYF. The full variable domain, with the rest looked up from reference TRBV5-4 and TRBJ2-5, is ETGVTQSPTHLIKTRGQQVTLRCSSQSGHNTVSWYQQALGQGPQFIFQYYREEENGRGNFPPRFSGLQFPNYSSELNVNALELDDSALYLCASRLTDTQETQYFGPGTRLLVL.

The count of this clonotype is one. The V call is TRBV9, the J call TRBJ2-2; 12 nucleotides line up with TRBD1. The CDR3 spans 17 residues. The germline V gene encodes CDR1 SGDLS and CDR2 YYNGEE. V shed 3 bases and J 4 bases; nucleotides not matched to a gene: 7. The CDR3 loop reads CASSASGTGGSTGELFF. Here the CDR3 DNA reads TGTGCCAGCAGCGCCTCCGGGACAGGGGGCAGCACCGGGGAGCTGTTTTTT.

This clonotype was observed many times. The chain is built from TRBV20-1 and TRBJ2-5; D may be TRBD1 (6 bases). With 6 bases removed from V and 3 bases from J, the gap between germline ends came to 11 bases. The CDR3 spans 12 residues. Germline V gene sequence: CDR1 DFQATT, CDR2 SNEGSKA (reference sequence). The CDR3 protein is CSAAYREETQYF. In nucleotides, the CDR3 is TGCAGTGCCGCATACAGGGAAGAGACCCAGTACTTC.

This clonotype occurred many times. J is TRBJ1-2 and V is TRBV4-2, with D possibly being TRBD1 (5 bases). This CDR3 has 18 residues. Germline V gene lookup returns CDR1 LGHNA and CDR2 YNFKEQ. V dropped 1 base and J dropped 2 bases, with 20 bases sitting between them. The CDR3 region is CASSQVWVRDAQNYGYTF. CDR3 nucleotides: TGTGCCAGCAGCCAAGTTTGGGTCCGGGACGCGCAAAACTATGGCTACACCTTC.

This clonotype has ten or more counts. The CDR3 sequence is CSARLAGGPGTDTQYF. The CDR3 DNA is TGCAGTGCTAGATTAGCGGGAGGCCCGGGCACAGATACGCAGTATTTT. V gene TRBV20-1 combines with J gene TRBJ2-3, with 10 bases fitting TRBD2. Germline V gives CDR1 DFQATT, CDR2 SNEGSKA (reference sequence). The CDR3 covers 16 residues. J gave up 1 base and V 2 bases, and 6 bases lay outside the gene matches.

This clonotype was counted ten times or more. The V gene is TRBV11-2, the J gene TRBJ2-5; TRBD2 matches 8 bases. The V gene's germline CDR1 is SGHAT and CDR2 FQNNGV. The trim removed 8 bases at V and 1 base at J, leaving 9 bases unmatched. CDR3 length: 15 residues. This CDR3 reads CASARAGGGQETQYF. In DNA, the CDR3 is TGTGCCAGCGCCCGTGCGGGGGGCGGCCAAGAGACCCAGTACTTC.

This chain uses TRBV6-2 or TRBV6-3 with TRBJ2-5, with D hard to call. The CDR3 spans 13 residues. Trimming took 7 bases from V and 3 from J, leaving 12 bases between them. CDR1 and CDR2 (germline): MNHEY, SVGEGT. The CDR3 DNA is TGTGCCAGCACGGAAACGGTAAAAGAGACCCAGTACTTC. Translating it yields CASTETVKETQYF.

A note on this clonotype: One base separates it from a far larger clone, so it is likely a read error. Because it lacks the conserved phenylalanine or tryptophan at the end, this CDR3 is likely a read error. The chain is built from TRBV5-8 and TRBJ2-4, with unresolved D. Germline-derived CDR1 and CDR2 are SGHTS and YDEGEE. The CDR3 is made up of 15 amino acids. V was clipped by 5 bases and J by 2 bases, with 14 bases between them. The CDR3 sequence is CASSHSTATKNIQYL. The CDR3 DNA sequence: TGTGCCAGCAGTCATTCGACGGCTACCAAAAACATTCAGTACCTC.

This clonotype was counted many times. The chain uses TRBV28 and TRBJ2-7; perhaps TRBD2 as D (6 bases). Germline V gene data show CDR1 as MDHEN and CDR2 as SYDVKM. The V and J ends lost 3 bases and 4 bases respectively, with 16 bases between them. The CDR3 has 15 residues. In DNA, the CDR3 is TGTGCCAGCAGTTTTGTCAGGGCGGGACCTTACGAGCAGTACTTC. Translated, it gives CASSFVRAGPYEQYF.

This clonotype was seen at least ten times. V usage is TRBV19 and J usage is TRBJ2-7; D gene uncertain. This CDR3 spans 13 amino acids. CDR1 and CDR2 from the germline V gene are LNHDA and SQIVND (reference sequence). V was shortened by 3 bases and J by 4 bases, with 10 bases between the two germline ends. The CDR3 DNA reads TGTGCCAGTAGTATGAAGGCCGGGTACGAGCAGTACTTC. It encodes CASSMKAGYEQYF.